This T cell receptor (beta chain) derives from a study of shared clonotypes between healthy human individuals. About the research overall: Serving as donors were two women and a few men, whose ages spanned 18 to 49. Study-wide results and caveats: Naive subsets usually exceeded memory subsets in estimated richness.

The CDR3 has 15 residues. Germline CDR1 and CDR2: MNHNY and SVGAGI (reference sequence). The V segment lost 4 bases and the J segment 3 bases; nucleotides outside the gene matches: 9. Using immunoSEQ multiplex PCR, the repertoire was profiled, and TCRdb retains in-frame clones only, with some absent. The data show 2 million to 2.5 million clones, approximately 94% seen once. Partitioning of CD4+ cells yielded a CD45RA+ naive subset and a CD45RA-negative memory subset. Regarding this clone: Its specificity is not known.

The sequence derives from a man aged 18 to 29 in good health. The source material was naive CD4+ T cells sorted from blood. The sample's subset: CD45RA+ positively selected. The V gene is TRBV6-6, the J gene TRBJ2-7; 7 positions agree with TRBD1. The CDR3 reads CASSSYTGQNYEQYF. In nucleotides, the CDR3 is TGTGCCAGCAGTTCTTATACGGGACAGAACTACGAGCAGTACTTC.